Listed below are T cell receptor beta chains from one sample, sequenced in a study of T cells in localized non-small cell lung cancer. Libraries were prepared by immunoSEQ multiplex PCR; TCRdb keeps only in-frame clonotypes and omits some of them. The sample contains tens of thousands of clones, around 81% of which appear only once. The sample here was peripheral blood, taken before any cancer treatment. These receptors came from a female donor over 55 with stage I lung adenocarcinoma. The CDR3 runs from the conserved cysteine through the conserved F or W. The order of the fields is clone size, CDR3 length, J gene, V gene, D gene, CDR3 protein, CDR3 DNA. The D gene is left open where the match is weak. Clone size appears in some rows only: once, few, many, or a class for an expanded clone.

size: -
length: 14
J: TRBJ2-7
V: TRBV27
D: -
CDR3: CASSFGDGTYEQYF
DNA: TGTGCCAGCAGTTTTGGGGACGGAACCTACGAGCAGTACTTC

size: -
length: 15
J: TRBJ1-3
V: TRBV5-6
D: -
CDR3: CASSSGTGSGNTIYF
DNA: TGTGCCAGCAGCTCGGGCACGGGGTCTGGAAACACCATATATTTT

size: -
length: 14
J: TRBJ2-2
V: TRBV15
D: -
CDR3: CATRGNWGTGELFF
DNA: TGTGCCACCCGGGGCAACTGGGGCACCGGGGAGCTGTTTTTT

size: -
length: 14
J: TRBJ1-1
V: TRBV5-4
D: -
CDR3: CASSFESMNTEAFF
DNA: TGTGCCAGCAGCTTTGAGTCCATGAACACTGAAGCTTTCTTT

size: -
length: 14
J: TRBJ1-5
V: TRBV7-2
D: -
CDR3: CASSLDSGNQPQHF
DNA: TGTGCCAGCAGCTTGGACAGTGGCAATCAGCCCCAGCATTTT

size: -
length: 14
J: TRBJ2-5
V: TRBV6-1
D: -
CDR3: CASSFWGEGETQYF
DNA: TGTGCCAGCAGTTTCTGGGGAGAAGGGGAGACCCAGTACTTC

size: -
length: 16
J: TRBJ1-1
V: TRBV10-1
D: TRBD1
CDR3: CASTVPDRDSNTEAFF
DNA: TGCGCCAGCACCGTACCGGACAGGGACAGCAACACTGAAGCTTTCTTT

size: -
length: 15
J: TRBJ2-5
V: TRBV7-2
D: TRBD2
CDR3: CASSLALDPGGTQYF
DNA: TGTGCCAGCAGCTTAGCCTTGGACCCGGGGGGGACCCAGTACTTC

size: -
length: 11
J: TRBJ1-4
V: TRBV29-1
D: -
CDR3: CSVVGGEKLFF
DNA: TGCAGCGTCGTAGGTGGGGAAAAACTGTTTTTT

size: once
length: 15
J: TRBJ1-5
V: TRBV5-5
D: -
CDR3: CASSLSQGINQPQHF
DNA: TGTGCCAGCAGCTTGTCGCAGGGAATAAATCAGCCCCAGCATTTT

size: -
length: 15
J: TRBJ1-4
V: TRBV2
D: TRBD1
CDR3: CASRTRQGAGEKLFF
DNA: TGTGCCAGCAGAACTAGACAGGGTGCAGGCGAAAAACTGTTTTTT

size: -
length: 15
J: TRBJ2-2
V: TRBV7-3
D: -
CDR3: CASSPTGAVTGELFF
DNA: TGTGCCAGCAGCCCCACCGGGGCGGTTACCGGGGAGCTGTTTTTT

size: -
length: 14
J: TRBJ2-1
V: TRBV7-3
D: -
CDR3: CASSQSGPYNEQFF
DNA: TGTGCCAGCAGCCAGAGTGGTCCATACAATGAGCAGTTCTTC

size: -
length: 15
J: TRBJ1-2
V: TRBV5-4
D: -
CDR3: CASSLSVTDRYGYTF
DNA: TGTGCCAGCAGCTTATCTGTCACAGATCGGTATGGCTACACCTTC

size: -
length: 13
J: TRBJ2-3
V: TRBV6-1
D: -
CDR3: CASSSIPTDTQYF
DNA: TGTGCCAGCAGTTCAATCCCCACAGATACGCAGTATTTT

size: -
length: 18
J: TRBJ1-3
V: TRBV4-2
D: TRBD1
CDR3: CASSNGTGAIEWGNTIYF
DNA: TGTGCCAGCAGCAACGGGACAGGAGCAATTGAATGGGGAAACACCATATATTTT

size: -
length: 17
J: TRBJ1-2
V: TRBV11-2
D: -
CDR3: CASSPGVSVGPLYGYTF
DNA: TGTGCCAGCAGTCCTGGGGTTTCCGTGGGCCCACTCTATGGCTACACCTTC

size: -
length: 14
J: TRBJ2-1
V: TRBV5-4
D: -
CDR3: CASSLIGFTSEQFF
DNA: TGTGCCAGCAGCTTGATAGGGTTTACAAGTGAGCAGTTCTTC

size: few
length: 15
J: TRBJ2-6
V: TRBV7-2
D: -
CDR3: CASSGRASGANVLTF
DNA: TGTGCCAGCAGCGGTCGGGCGTCTGGGGCCAACGTCCTGACTTTC

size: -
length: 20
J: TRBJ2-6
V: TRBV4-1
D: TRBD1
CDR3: CASSQDDPRDRVLGANVLTF
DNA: TGCGCCAGCAGCCAAGATGATCCACGGGACAGGGTGCTTGGGGCCAACGTCCTGACTTTC

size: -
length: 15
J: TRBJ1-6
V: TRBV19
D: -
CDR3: CASSFGHGENSPLHF
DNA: TGTGCCAGTAGTTTCGGACACGGAGAGAATTCACCCCTCCACTTT

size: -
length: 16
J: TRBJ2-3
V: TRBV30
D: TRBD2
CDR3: CAWSVGSGGVTDTQYF
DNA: TGTGCCTGGAGCGTAGGGAGCGGGGGGGTCACAGATACGCAGTATTTT

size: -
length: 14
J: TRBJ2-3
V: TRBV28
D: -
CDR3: CASSLGQGADTQYF
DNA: TGTGCCAGCAGTTTAGGTCAGGGAGCAGATACGCAGTATTTT

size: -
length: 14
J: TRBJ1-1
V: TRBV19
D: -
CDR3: CASSILGANTEAFF
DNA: TGTGCCAGTAGTATTCTCGGAGCGAACACTGAAGCTTTCTTT

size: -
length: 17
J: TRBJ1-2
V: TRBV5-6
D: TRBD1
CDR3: CASSLRRTGVLRYGYTF
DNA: TGTGCCAGCAGCTTGAGGCGGACAGGGGTCCTTCGCTATGGCTACACCTTC

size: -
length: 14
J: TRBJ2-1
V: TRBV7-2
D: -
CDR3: CASSPVSSYNEQFF
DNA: TGTGCCAGCAGCCCAGTGAGCTCCTACAATGAGCAGTTCTTC

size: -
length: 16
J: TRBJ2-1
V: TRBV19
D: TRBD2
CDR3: CASSIRSAGGSNEQFF
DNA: TGTGCCAGTAGTATTAGGTCTGCGGGAGGGTCGAATGAGCAGTTCTTC

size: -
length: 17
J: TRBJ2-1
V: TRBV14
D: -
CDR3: CASSHGGGGGFYNEQFF
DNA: TGTGCCAGCAGCCACGGGGGAGGGGGCGGCTTCTACAATGAGCAGTTCTTC

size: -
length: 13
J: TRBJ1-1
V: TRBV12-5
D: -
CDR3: CASVGLSGTEAFF
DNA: TGTGCTAGTGTGGGACTAAGCGGCACTGAAGCTTTCTTT

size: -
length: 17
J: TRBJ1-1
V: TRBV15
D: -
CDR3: CATSRGVGRGTDTEAFF
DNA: TGTGCCACCAGCAGAGGGGTGGGGAGGGGTACTGACACTGAAGCTTTCTTT

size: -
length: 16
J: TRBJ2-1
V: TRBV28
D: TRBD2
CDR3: CASSSPSGRTNNEQFF
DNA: TGTGCCAGCAGTTCCCCTAGCGGGAGGACTAACAATGAGCAGTTCTTC

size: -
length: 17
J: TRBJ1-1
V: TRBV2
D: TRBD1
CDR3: CASSVIQGVVANTEAFF
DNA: TGTGCCAGCAGTGTGATACAGGGGGTGGTAGCGAACACTGAAGCTTTCTTT

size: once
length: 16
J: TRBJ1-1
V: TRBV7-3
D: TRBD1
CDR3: CASRAGDSEPNTEAFF
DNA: TGTGCCAGCAGAGCCGGGGACAGCGAACCGAACACTGAAGCTTTCTTT

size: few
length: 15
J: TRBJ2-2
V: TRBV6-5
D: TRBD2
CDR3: CASSLAGVGTGELFF
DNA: TGTGCCAGCAGTCTAGCGGGAGTGGGGACCGGGGAGCTGTTTTTT

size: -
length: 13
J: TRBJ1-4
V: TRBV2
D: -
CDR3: CASSDSVNEKLFF
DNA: TGTGCCAGCAGTGACAGCGTCAATGAAAAACTGTTTTTT

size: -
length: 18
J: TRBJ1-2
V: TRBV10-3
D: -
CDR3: CAISQKLIPGRTNYGYTF
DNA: TGTGCCATCAGCCAGAAACTTATACCGGGACGCACTAACTATGGCTACACCTTC

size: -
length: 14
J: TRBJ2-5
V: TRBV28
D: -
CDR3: CASSLSLGLGTQYF
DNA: TGTGCCAGCAGTTTATCCCTCGGACTGGGGACCCAGTACTTC

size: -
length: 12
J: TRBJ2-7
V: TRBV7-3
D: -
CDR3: CASSLSRYEQYF
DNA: TGTGCCAGCAGCTTAAGCCGCTACGAGCAGTACTTC

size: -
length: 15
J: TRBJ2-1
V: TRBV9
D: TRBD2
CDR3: CASSVWGGRDNEQFF
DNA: TGTGCCAGCAGCGTTTGGGGCGGGAGGGACAATGAGCAGTTCTTC

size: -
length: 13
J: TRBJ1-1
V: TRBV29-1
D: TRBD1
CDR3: CSVGQGIRTEAFF
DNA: TGCAGCGTTGGACAGGGGATTAGGACTGAAGCTTTCTTT

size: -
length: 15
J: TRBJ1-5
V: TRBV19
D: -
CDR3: CASSIDSGSNQPQHF
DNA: TGTGCCAGTAGTATAGATAGCGGTAGCAATCAGCCCCAGCATTTT

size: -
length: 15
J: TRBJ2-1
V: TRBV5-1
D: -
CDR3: CASSLLGGRYNEQFF
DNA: TGCGCCAGCAGCTTGCTCGGGGGTCGGTACAATGAGCAGTTCTTC